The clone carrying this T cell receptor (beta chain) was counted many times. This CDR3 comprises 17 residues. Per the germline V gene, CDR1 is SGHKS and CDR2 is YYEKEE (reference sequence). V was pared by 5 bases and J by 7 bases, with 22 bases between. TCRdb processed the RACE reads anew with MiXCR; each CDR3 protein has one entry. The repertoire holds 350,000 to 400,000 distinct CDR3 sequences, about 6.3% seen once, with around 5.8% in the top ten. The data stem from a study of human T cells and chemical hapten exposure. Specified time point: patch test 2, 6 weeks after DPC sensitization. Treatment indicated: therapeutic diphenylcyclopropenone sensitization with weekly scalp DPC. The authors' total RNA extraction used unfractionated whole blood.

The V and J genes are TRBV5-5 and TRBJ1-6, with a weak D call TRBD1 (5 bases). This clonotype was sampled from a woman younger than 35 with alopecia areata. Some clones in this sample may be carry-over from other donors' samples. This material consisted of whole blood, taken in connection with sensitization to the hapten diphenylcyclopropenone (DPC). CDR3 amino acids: CASRILGVASGNSPLHF. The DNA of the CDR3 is TGTGCCAGCAGAATTCTAGGGGTGGCGTCGGGGAATTCACCCCTCCACTTT.